What follows are 19 T cell receptor beta chains derived from one specimen sequenced in a study of T-cell memory formation after mild COVID-19. TCRdb independently ran MiXCR on the 5' RACE reads; one entry per CDR3 protein. Counted here are about 180,000 distinct CDR3 sequences, under 20% occurring once; the ten biggest clones make up around 3.9%. The material sequenced was PBMCs or a T cell subset sorted from them (not recorded which). The receptors were sampled from a man aged 18 to 29 who had mild COVID-19 (a few samples of this study predate the infection). Cell type and time point are not known.

This sequence joins TRBV7-2 and TRBJ1-5; possibly TRBD1 for D (5 bases). The CDR3 totals 14 residues. V shed 5 bases and J shed 7 bases, with 15 bases lying between them. Germline lookup yields CDR1 SGHTA and CDR2 FQGNSA. The CDR3 nucleotides are TGTGCCAGCAGCCCCCAGGGTCTTTGGCAGCCCCAGCATTTT. Its translation is CASSPQGLWQPQHF.

The chain recombines TRBV9 with TRBJ2-3; 8 nucleotides line up with TRBD2. Trimming took 4 bases from V and 0 from J; bases not matched to a gene: 19. CDR3 length: 20 amino acids. Germline V gene lookup returns CDR1 SGDLS and CDR2 YYNGEE. Here the CDR3 DNA reads TGTGCCAGCAGCTCCCGGGGATTAGCGGGGTCGCCCTCTAGCACAGATACGCAGTATTTT. It codes for CASSSRGLAGSPSSTDTQYF.

The chain links TRBV29-1 to TRBJ1-1, with D perhaps TRBD1 (6 bases). Germline assignment: CDR1 SQVTM and CDR2 ANQGSEA. Deletions cut 4 bases from V and 0 bases from J, with 9 bases between. The CDR3 loop spans 13 amino acids. This chain's CDR3 is CSVGRTVNTEAFF. The CDR3 coding sequence is TGCAGCGTTGGCCGGACAGTGAACACTGAAGCTTTCTTT.

The J gene is TRBJ1-2, the V gene TRBV28; unclear D gene. The CDR3 totals 14 residues. From germline, CDR1 is MDHEN and CDR2 SYDVKM. Trimming removed 6 bases from V and 2 bases from J, with 13 bases in between. The CDR3 region is CASSRMIGNYGYTF. DNA of the CDR3: TGTGCCAGCAGCCGAATGATAGGGAACTATGGCTACACCTTC.

This clonotype was observed a handful of times. The chain links TRBV10-3 to TRBJ2-5, with D perhaps matching TRBD1 or TRBD2 (6 bases each). CDR3 size: 14 residues. Germline V gene data show CDR1 as ENHRY and CDR2 as SYGVKD. Trimming left V 10 bases short and J 7 bases short, with 22 bases between. The CDR3 DNA follows: TGTGCCACGACTTCCCCACAGGGAGCGGGGACCCAGTACTTC. It yields the protein CATTSPQGAGTQYF.

The J gene is TRBJ2-4, the V gene TRBV5-6; TRBD1 or TRBD2 may be the D gene (6 bases each). CDR3 length: 14 amino acids. Trimming removed 9 bases from V and 8 bases from J, with 21 bases in between. The germline V gene encodes CDR1 SGHDT and CDR2 YYEEEE. The CDR3 protein is CATNSRGADDIQYF. CDR3 sequence (DNA): TGTGCCACCAACTCTAGGGGGGCTGATGACATTCAGTACTTC.

This clonotype occurred many times. The CDR3, as DNA: TGTGCCAGCAGCTTAGTTAGCGGGGACGGAGAGACCCAGTACTTC. Translated, it gives CASSLVSGDGETQYF. The chain couples TRBV7-2 to TRBJ2-5; 8 bases align to TRBD2. The V and J ends lost 1 base and 4 bases, in that order; junction bases with no gene match: 5. The CDR3 has 15 amino acids. Germline V gene data show CDR1 as SGHTA and CDR2 as FQGNSA.

J is TRBJ1-2 and V is TRBV5-1, with D maybe TRBD1 (5 bases). Trimming removed 6 bases at V and 0 bases at J, with 12 bases between. CDR1 is SGHRS and CDR2 is YFSETQ in the germline V gene. CDR3 size: 14 residues. The CDR3 loop reads CASTRDGPNYGYTF. In nucleotides, the CDR3 is TGCGCCAGCACCCGGGACGGACCTAACTATGGCTACACCTTC.

V is TRBV10-3 and J is TRBJ1-6, with D unresolved. The CDR3 has 13 residues. Germline CDR1 and CDR2: ENHRY and SYGVKD. The V and J ends lost 3 bases and 4 bases respectively, with 4 bases between them. The CDR3 loop is CAISDLYNSPLHF. CDR3 DNA: TGTGCCATCAGTGACTTATATAATTCACCCCTCCACTTT.

The chain recombines TRBV7-2 with TRBJ1-3; D not certain. Trimming removed 1 base at V and 0 bases at J, with 13 bases between. Per the germline V gene, CDR1 is SGHTA and CDR2 is FQGNSA. The CDR3 covers 17 residues. CDR3 loop: CASSLGSRFYSGNTIYF. The CDR3 bases are TGTGCCAGCAGCTTAGGTTCCAGGTTCTACTCTGGAAACACCATATATTTT.

CDR3 amino acids: CASSLLRQAPNEKLFF. The CDR3 DNA reads as TGTGCCAGCAGTCTCCTCCGTCAGGCACCTAATGAAAAACTGTTTTTT. V is TRBV28 and J is TRBJ1-4; D is ambiguous. The V and J ends lost 5 bases and 3 bases respectively, with 16 bases between them. The V gene's germline CDR1 is MDHEN and CDR2 SYDVKM. The CDR3 is 16 residues long.

This clonotype was observed many times. This sequence joins TRBV18 and TRBJ2-3, with D perhaps matching TRBD1 (6 bases). The V gene's germline CDR1 is KGHSH and CDR2 LQKENI. This CDR3 contains 14 residues. Trimming pared 3 bases from V and 7 bases from J, leaving 14 bases between. CDR3 nucleotide sequence: TGTGCCAGCTCACCCCGGCAGGGGTTGAATACGCAGTATTTT. This sequence encodes CASSPRQGLNTQYF.

As regards this clonotype: The junction differs from germline at one of its ends, possibly a read error. The chain combines TRBV7-7 with TRBJ2-2, with D tentatively TRBD1 (5 bases). Germline V lookup: CDR1 SSHAT, CDR2 FNYEAQ (reference sequence). This CDR3 has 17 residues. CDR3 protein: CASSLDSAYSNTGELFF. For the CDR3, the DNA is TGTGCTAGCAGCTTAGACAGCGCATACTCGAACACCGGGGAGCTGTTTTTT.

The rearrangement uses TRBV5-5 and TRBJ2-3, with 14 nucleotides matching TRBD2. V lost 3 bases to trimming and J lost 14 bases; unmatched junction nucleotides: 8. In germline, CDR1 is SGHKS, CDR2 YYEKEE (reference sequence). The CDR3 has 14 amino acids. Here the CDR3 reads CASSSTSGGAMPYF. The CDR3 region has the DNA TGTGCCAGCAGCTCGACTAGCGGGGGGGCCATGCCGTATTTT.

V usage is TRBV4-1 and J usage is TRBJ2-3, with D perhaps matching TRBD1 or TRBD2 (5 bases each). The CDR3 has 15 residues. The V end lost 3 bases, the J end lost 2 bases, and 12 bases lay between the germline ends. Germline CDR1 is MGHRA and CDR2 is YSYEKL. CDR3 coding DNA: TGCGCCAGCAGCCAGTTGCCGGGGACCACAGATACGCAGTATTTT. Its protein product is CASSQLPGTTDTQYF.

The rearrangement links TRBV11-2 to TRBJ1-1, with D uncertain. The germline CDR1 and CDR2 sequences are SGHAT and FQNNGV. Deletions cut 3 bases from V and 4 bases from J, with 12 bases between. There are 14 residues in the CDR3. As DNA, the CDR3 is TGTGCCAGCAGCTTTGTTACCTCCGGCACTGAAGCTTTCTTT. Protein sequence: CASSFVTSGTEAFF.

In this sample, this clonotype turned up a few times. This chain connects TRBV28 to TRBJ2-3; D possibly corresponds to TRBD2 (6 bases). Germline V CDR1 and CDR2: MDHEN, SYDVKM. This CDR3 contains 16 residues. Trimming left V 7 bases short and J 2 bases short, with 19 bases between. This CDR3 reads CASTPGGDGHTDTQYF. The CDR3 coding sequence is TGTGCCAGCACCCCCGGAGGGGACGGCCACACAGATACGCAGTATTTT.

This clonotype was seen a few times. The rearrangement uses TRBV7-2 and TRBJ1-1; D is undetermined. The CDR3 spans 13 residues. Germline assignment: CDR1 SGHTA and CDR2 FQGNSA. Trimming pared 5 bases from V and 4 bases from J, leaving 11 bases between. The CDR3 sequence: CASSLAGFTEAFF. The CDR3 coding sequence is TGTGCCAGCAGCCTGGCGGGGTTCACTGAAGCTTTCTTT.

The chain joins TRBV10-2 to TRBJ1-2, with TRBD1 matching 8 bases. V shed 8 bases, J shed 0 bases, and the junction held 11 bases outside the gene matches. The CDR3 is made up of 16 amino acids. The germline gives CDR1 WSHSY, CDR2 SAAADI. The CDR3 sequence is CASSYGTGRANYGYTF. The CDR3 nucleotides read TGCGCCAGCTCCTACGGGACAGGCCGAGCTAACTATGGCTACACCTTC.